One sample yielded the 24 T cell receptor beta chains listed below, sequenced in a study of T cell changes during pregnancy in multiple sclerosis. Sequencing was performed with immunoSEQ multiplex PCR; in TCRdb, only in-frame clones are kept and a portion is missing. The repertoire holds some 60,000 clones, with 75% to 90% as singletons. The specimen comprised CD4+ T cells from peripheral blood mononuclear cells, sampled in the third trimester of pregnancy. Source of these receptors: a female donor with multiple sclerosis, enrolled in a pregnancy study.

The J gene is TRBJ2-1, the V gene TRBV28; D might be TRBD2 (5 bases). The CDR3 sequence is 14 residues long. V was cut by 6 bases and J by 0 bases, with 9 bases left in between. CDR1 MDHEN and CDR2 SYDVKM come from the germline V gene. CDR3 sequence: CASRMGASYNEQFF. CDR3 DNA: TGTGCCAGCAGAATGGGAGCCTCCTACAATGAGCAGTTCTTC. The full variable domain, its missing parts supplied by reference TRBV28 and TRBJ2-1, is DVKVTQSSRYLVKRTGEKVFLECVQDMDHENMFWYRQDPGLGLRLIYFSYDVKMKEKGDIPEGYSVSREKKERFSLILESASTNQTSMYLCASRMGASYNEQFFGPGTRLTVL.

The genes are TRBV6-1 and TRBJ1-1, with D perhaps TRBD1 (5 bases). V lost 3 bases, J lost 4 bases, and 12 bases lay in between. Germline V gene data show CDR1 as MNHNS and CDR2 as SASEGT. The CDR3 consists of 14 residues. The CDR3 bases are TGTGCCAGCAGTGATCTCGGGGGGAGCACTGAAGCTTTCTTT. It codes for CASSDLGGSTEAFF.

This chain links TRBV7-3 with TRBJ2-7; 7 nucleotides match TRBD2. The CDR3 runs 15 residues. CDR1 SGHTA and CDR2 FQGTGA come from the germline V gene. V was pared by 5 bases and J by 1 base, with 8 bases of the junction left unmatched. The CDR3 DNA reads as TGTGCCAGCAGCCCCGCCGGGGGGACTTCCTACGAGCAGTACTTC. Its protein product is CASSPAGGTSYEQYF.

The chain employs TRBV29-1 and TRBJ2-7, with 9 bases aligning to TRBD2. CDR1 is SQVTM and CDR2 is ANQGSEA in the germline V gene. Germline trimming cut 5 bases from V and 2 bases from J; bases unmatched to any gene: 16. The CDR3 totals 17 residues. CDR3 sequence reads: CSVHLGTSRRGAYEQYF. The DNA of the CDR3 is TGCAGCGTTCATTTAGGGACTAGCCGGAGGGGAGCCTACGAGCAGTACTTC.

The chain uses TRBV19 and TRBJ1-4; D unclear. Deletions cut 3 bases from V and 10 bases from J, with 15 bases between. The CDR3 covers 14 residues. Germline assignment: CDR1 LNHDA and CDR2 SQIVND (reference sequence). The CDR3 region has the DNA TGTGCCAGTAGTATGGCGGGCCCGGTAGCAAAACTGTTTTTT. Amino acids: CASSMAGPVAKLFF.

This chain joins TRBV5-1 and TRBJ1-1, with no clear D. The CDR3 totals 14 residues. In germline, CDR1 is SGHRS, CDR2 YFSETQ. The ends were cut back, 4 bases at V and 3 bases at J, with 13 bases in the middle. CDR3 loop: CASSGRPGDTEAFF. For the CDR3, the DNA is TGCGCCAGCAGCGGAAGACCCGGGGACACTGAAGCTTTCTTT.

The J gene is TRBJ1-2, the V gene TRBV19; 7 bases agree with TRBD1. Germline CDR1 LNHDA, CDR2 SQIVND (reference sequence). This CDR3 has 15 residues. Losses at the gene ends were 1 base for V and 2 bases for J; bases not matched to a gene: 4. The CDR3 nucleotides read TGTGCCAGTAGTATAGTAGGGACAGAGAACTATGGCTACACCTTC. Encoded protein: CASSIVGTENYGYTF.

V is TRBV7-9 and J is TRBJ2-2, with 7 bases fitting TRBD1. The CDR3 is made up of 15 amino acids. Germline CDR1 reads SEHNR; CDR2 reads FQNEAQ (reference sequence). V lost 5 bases to trimming and J lost 2 bases; unmatched junction nucleotides: 5. The CDR3 loop reads CASSPRDRNTGELFF. The CDR3 DNA sequence: TGTGCCAGCAGCCCCCGGGACAGAAACACCGGGGAGCTGTTTTTT.

This clone was seen a single time. V is TRBV9 and J is TRBJ1-5, with a possible D match to TRBD1 (5 bases). The CDR3 totals 14 residues. V lost 2 bases and J 6 bases, leaving 12 bases between the germline ends. Per the germline V gene, CDR1 is SGDLS and CDR2 is YYNGEE. As DNA, the CDR3 is TGTGCCAGCAGCGTCGGGACTCCGGGTCAGCCCCAGCATTTT. Translated: CASSVGTPGQPQHF.

Written as DNA, the CDR3 is TGTGCCTGGAGTGGCCCCCGGGGCACTGAAGCTTTCTTT. Encoded protein: CAWSGPRGTEAFF. The chain uses TRBV30 and TRBJ1-1; D remains ambiguous. Germline V CDR1 and CDR2: GTSNPN, SVGIG (reference sequence). This CDR3 spans 13 amino acids. V lost 1 base and J lost 4, with 10 bases in between.

The chain recombines TRBV29-1 with TRBJ1-1, with D tentatively TRBD1 (5 bases). This CDR3 comprises 14 residues. Trimming removed 7 bases from V and 5 bases from J, with 20 bases in between. Germline assignment: CDR1 SQVTM and CDR2 ANQGSEA. The DNA for the CDR3 is TGCAGCGCCAAATCCCAGACAGCTTCTACTGAAGCTTTCTTT. Encoded protein: CSAKSQTASTEAFF. Full variable domain (remainder filled in from reference TRBV29-1 and TRBJ1-1): SAVISQKPSRDICQRGTSLTIQCQVDSQVTMMFWYRQQPGQSLTLIATANQGSEATYESGFVIDKFPISRPNLTFSTLTVSNMSPEDSSIYLCSAKSQTASTEAFFGQGTRLTVV.

This clone came up once. The chain couples TRBV7-2 to TRBJ1-6; D remains ambiguous. The CDR3 is made up of 15 amino acids. CDR1 SGHTA and CDR2 FQGNSA come from the germline V gene. Trimming took off 5 bases at V and 8 bases at J, with 16 bases between the two ends. In nucleotides, the CDR3 is TGTGCCAGCAGCAACACTGGGCTTTGGGATTCACCCCTCCACTTT. Translated, it gives CASSNTGLWDSPLHF.

The V and J genes are TRBV7-8 and TRBJ1-6; 8 nucleotides align to TRBD1. V was pared by 4 bases and J by 7 bases, with 3 bases of the junction left unmatched. Germline V gives CDR1 SGHVS, CDR2 FQNEAQ. The CDR3 extends over 14 amino acids. Here the CDR3 DNA reads TGTGCCAGCAGCTCAGACAGGGGAAATTCACCCCTCCACTTT. Protein sequence: CASSSDRGNSPLHF.

The genes are TRBV7-2 and TRBJ2-7, with TRBD1 identical over 9 bases. V lost 4 bases and J lost 7; bases outside the gene matches: 11. The V gene's germline CDR1 is SGHTA and CDR2 FQGNSA. This CDR3 comprises 15 residues. The DNA of the CDR3 is TGTGCCAGCAGCTCGTCATTCGGGACAGGGATGGAGCAGTACTTC. Protein: CASSSSFGTGMEQYF.

This chain links TRBV5-1 with TRBJ2-1; 7 bases match TRBD1. Germline values: CDR1 SGHRS, CDR2 YFSETQ. The CDR3 is made up of 16 amino acids. Trimming at V came to 5 bases and at J to 5 bases, leaving 13 bases not matched to a gene. CDR3 residues: CASRLNRGLTDNEQFF. The CDR3 DNA reads as TGCGCCAGCAGGCTCAACAGGGGCCTCACCGACAATGAGCAGTTCTTC.

This rearrangement joins TRBV6-1 to TRBJ2-3; 7 nucleotides align to TRBD1. The V and J ends lost 5 bases and 2 bases, in that order; junction bases with no gene match: 4. The CDR3 is 14 amino acids. Looked up from germline, CDR1 is MNHNS and CDR2 is SASEGT. CDR3 bases: TGTGCCAGCAGTACAGGGGAAGCCACAGATACGCAGTATTTT. Residues: CASSTGEATDTQYF.

The rearrangement joins TRBV2 to TRBJ2-7, with TRBD1 matching over 10 bases. V gave up 6 bases and J gave up 4 bases; unmatched junction bases: 6. In germline, CDR1 is SNHLY, CDR2 FYNNEI. The CDR3 runs to 14 residues. The CDR3 bases are TGTGCCAGCAGAAGGACAGGGGGTGCGTACGAGCAGTACTTC. Its protein product is CASRRTGGAYEQYF.

Details on this clone: Possible read error: a much larger clone is one base away. The chain employs TRBV28 and TRBJ1-2; D gene unclear. CDR3 length: 17 amino acids. Germline V CDR1 and CDR2: MDHEN, SYDVKM. In DNA form, the CDR3 reads TGTGTCAGCAGCTCCGGGAAACCTACCTGGAGGGACTATGGCTACACCTTC. It codes for CVSSSGKPTWRDYGYTF.

This sequence joins TRBV7-2 and TRBJ1-1; weak D call: TRBD1 (6 bases). Trimming shortened V by 0 bases and J by 7 bases, and 12 bases separated the two germline ends. Germline CDR1 reads SGHTA; CDR2 reads FQGNSA. This CDR3 region has 14 residues. The CDR3 coding sequence is TGTGCCAGCAGCTTAGCTCAGGGGCTGGGTGAAGCTTTCTTT. Amino acid sequence: CASSLAQGLGEAFF. Supplemented by reference TRBV7-2 and TRBJ1-1, the full variable domain reads GAGVSQSPSNKVTEKGKDVELRCDPISGHTALYWYRQSLGQGLEFLIYFQGNSAPDKSGLPSDRFSAERTGGSVSTLTIQRTQQEDSAVYLCASSLAQGLGEAFFGQGTRLTVV.

This chain connects TRBV2 to TRBJ2-1, with TRBD2 matching 10 bases. The CDR3 sequence is 16 residues long. J was trimmed by 4 bases and V by 6 bases; bases with no gene match: 9. The germline V gene has CDR1 SNHLY and CDR2 FYNNEI. The CDR3 DNA is TGTGCCAGCAGACGTTTAACTAGCGGGAATTACAATGAGCAGTTCTTC. Amino acids: CASRRLTSGNYNEQFF.

This rearrangement joins TRBV6-4 to TRBJ1-1, with TRBD1 identical over 8 bases. This CDR3 has 14 amino acids. The V gene's germline CDR1 is MRHNA and CDR2 SNTAGT. With 2 bases clipped from V and 8 bases from J, the junction kept 7 bases outside the gene matches. The CDR3 sequence: CASSDTDRGGEAFF. The CDR3, as DNA: TGTGCCAGCAGTGACACAGACAGGGGCGGGGAAGCTTTCTTT.

The CDR3 DNA reads TGTGCCAGGTCGGCCGGACAGGACCTCTACGAGCAGTACTTC. Its protein product is CARSAGQDLYEQYF. The chain has TRBV7-9 and TRBJ2-7; 7 nucleotides match TRBD1. The CDR3 loop spans 14 amino acids. The V gene's germline CDR1 is SEHNR and CDR2 FQNEAQ (reference sequence). After removal of 9 bases from V and 3 bases from J, the junction contained 11 bases not matched to a gene.

The V gene is TRBV18, the J gene TRBJ1-4, with 9 bases fitting TRBD1. The CDR3 has 14 amino acids. CDR1 and CDR2 from the germline V gene are KGHSH and LQKENI. V lost 3 bases to trimming and J lost 8 bases; unmatched junction nucleotides: 4. CDR3 protein: CASSPTGGGEKLFF. The CDR3 DNA is TGTGCCAGCTCACCGACAGGGGGAGGCGAAAAACTGTTTTTT.

The chain links TRBV10-3 to TRBJ2-6, with 8 bases that match TRBD1. V lost 6 bases, J lost 0 bases, and 10 bases stayed unmatched. Germline V gene sequence: CDR1 ENHRY, CDR2 SYGVKD. The CDR3 consists of 18 residues. The CDR3 region is CAISPLTGVHSGANVLTF. The CDR3 bases are TGTGCCATCAGCCCGCTGACAGGGGTCCACTCTGGGGCCAACGTCCTGACTTTC.